The 2 T cell receptor beta chains listed next were all sequenced from one sample in a study of tumor-infiltrating lymphocytes in primary liver carcinoma (dated by TCRdb to about 2017). Without any cell sorting, total RNA and DNA were co-extracted from about 20-30 mg of bulk tissue using the AllPrep DNA/RNA mini kit. These reads were obtained on an Illumina HiSeq 2500. Using a constant-region primer and ProtoScript II reverse transcriptase, TCRbeta-specific cDNA was reverse-transcribed from roughly 500 ng total RNA. The TCRbeta libraries were prepared through three rounds of nested multiplex PCR following a slightly modified ARM-PCR procedure. Each of the first two PCR rounds ran for approximately 11 cycles using multiplex TRBV1-TRBV30 forward primers together with a Cbeta reverse primer. Through fastp at Q25 and MiXCR, TCRdb rebuilt clones from the public reads, retaining in-frame beta chains. Rows are unified per CDR3 protein, each entry keeping the most common DNA and genes. This sample is represented by some 55,000 distinct CDR3 sequences; around 79% of them were singletons. Around 23% of the sample is held by the ten biggest clonotypes.

The sequencing sample was made of liver tumor tissue from sampling region 2. Interpreted using the paper, the cell subset or site label stands for: tumor region T2, inferior pole. The receptors come from a man in his forties with primary liver carcinoma and hepatitis B virus infection.

The count of this clonotype is one. The germline gene is not matched at one end of the junction; a read error may be the cause. The V and J genes are TRBV6-5 and TRBJ1-2, with D perhaps TRBD1 (5 bases). This CDR3 is 16 amino acids long. Looked up from germline, CDR1 is MNHEY and CDR2 is SVGAGI. The CDR3 bases are TGCGCCAGCTGTTACTCTGGGCAGGGCATTAACTATGGCTACACCTTC. Protein: CASCYSGQGINYGYTF.

This rearrangement joins TRBV6-5 to TRBJ1-2; D remains unclear. CDR3 size: 13 residues. The V gene's germline CDR1 is MNHEY and CDR2 SVGAGI. The V end was cut by 5 bases, the J end by 6 bases, with 13 bases between. As DNA, the CDR3 is TGTGCCAGCAGTCGCTCGGGAGTGGATGGCTACACCTTC. Its protein is CASSRSGVDGYTF.